Shown below are 23 T cell receptor beta chains from a single sample sequenced in a study of T cells after yellow fever vaccination. MiXCR, applied by TCRdb to the 5' RACE reads, yields one record per CDR3 protein. Here the sample spans 200,000 to 300,000 distinct CDR3 sequences, approximately 3.8% being singletons. Sequenced material: PBMCs, taken 15 days after the yellow fever booster vaccination. These receptors all come from a man in his late teens or twenties who received the YFV17D yellow fever vaccine.

This clonotype came up many times. V and J are TRBV7-9 and TRBJ1-5; 10 bases line up with TRBD1. Per germline, CDR1 SEHNR and CDR2 FQNEAQ (reference sequence). The CDR3 has 17 amino acids. J was trimmed by 5 bases and V by 5 bases; bases with no gene match: 12. CDR3: CASSEGQGYGGDQPQHF. CDR3 nucleotide sequence: TGTGCCAGCAGCGAGGGACAGGGGTATGGGGGAGATCAGCCCCAGCATTTT. The whole variable domain, filled in from reference TRBV7-9 and TRBJ1-5, reads DTGVSQNPRHKITKRGQNVTFRCDPISEHNRLYWYRQTLGQGPEFLTYFQNEAQLEKSRLLSDRFSAERPKGSFSTLEIQRTEQGDSAMYLCASSEGQGYGGDQPQHFGDGTRLSIL.

This clonotype has ten or more counts. The chain is built from TRBV3-1 and TRBJ1-1, with D possibly matching TRBD1 (6 bases). Germline CDR1 and CDR2: LGHDT and YNNKEL (reference sequence). Trimming stripped 7 bases from V and 3 bases from J, with 18 bases between. The CDR3 covers 15 residues. The CDR3 coding sequence is TGTGCCAGCACCCCTTCGGCAGGGGCGGACACTGAAGCTTTCTTT. Translating it yields CASTPSAGADTEAFF.

This clonotype was recorded at least ten times. The rearrangement links TRBV5-1 to TRBJ1-1; D remains ambiguous. There are 14 residues in the CDR3. CDR1 and CDR2 (germline): SGHRS, YFSETQ. Trimming stripped 0 bases from V and 2 bases from J, with 8 bases between. CDR3 DNA: TGCGCCAGCAGCTTGGTGGGCAGAAACACTGAAGCTTTCTTT. It encodes CASSLVGRNTEAFF.

This clonotype was recorded many times. The chain links TRBV6-6 to TRBJ2-7, with D possibly being TRBD1 (5 bases). The V end was cut by 4 bases, the J end by 2 bases, with 15 bases between. The CDR3 is made up of 15 amino acids. Per the germline V gene, CDR1 is MNHNY and CDR2 is SVGAGI (reference sequence). CDR3 in amino acids: CASSSVFGQTYEQYV. The CDR3 bases are TGTGCCAGCAGTTCCGTCTTCGGACAAACCTACGAGCAGTACGTC.

Many counts were recorded for this clonotype. The gene calls are TRBV7-8 and TRBJ2-7; D perhaps matches TRBD1 (5 bases). The CDR3 is made up of 13 amino acids. CDR1 is SGHVS, CDR2 FQNEAQ, per germline. Trimming removed 5 bases at V and 2 bases at J, with 10 bases between. The chain's CDR3 is CASSKGFPYEQYF. The CDR3 region has the DNA TGTGCCAGCAGCAAGGGGTTCCCCTACGAGCAGTACTTC.

This clonotype has ten or more counts. The chain couples TRBV7-3 to TRBJ1-6; no reliable D call. The germline V gene has CDR1 SGHTA and CDR2 FQGTGA. V lost 5 bases and J lost 7, with 12 bases in between. This CDR3 region has 14 residues. CDR3 DNA sequence: TGTGCCAGCAGCACCGCGAGAAACAATTCACCCCTCCACTTT. Translating it yields CASSTARNNSPLHF.

Many counts were recorded for this clonotype. The chain recombines TRBV7-9 with TRBJ1-1; 8 bases align to TRBD1. The V gene end was trimmed by 3 bases and the J gene end by 6 bases; junction bases not matched to a gene: 12. CDR1 and CDR2 (germline): SEHNR, FQNEAQ (reference sequence). This CDR3 spans 16 amino acids. In nucleotides, the CDR3 is TGTGCCAGCAGCTTTACGACCCTGGACAGGGACCCTGAAGCTTTCTTT. This gives the protein CASSFTTLDRDPEAFF.

This clonotype was picked up many times. This rearrangement joins TRBV30 to TRBJ2-5, with D perhaps TRBD1 or TRBD2 (6 bases each). V was shortened by 3 bases and J by 5 bases, with 13 bases between the two germline ends. From germline, CDR1 is GTSNPN and CDR2 SVGIG (reference sequence). The CDR3 extends over 13 amino acids. In nucleotides, the CDR3 is TGTGCCTGGAGCAGGGGACTGGAGGAGACCCAGTACTTC. It is translated as CAWSRGLEETQYF.

The chain joins TRBV7-6 to TRBJ2-1; D ambiguous. Trimming removed 1 base from V and 8 bases from J, with 15 bases in between. Germline V gives CDR1 SGHVS, CDR2 FNYEAQ. The CDR3 extends over 15 amino acids. The CDR3 loop reads CASSLGSHGRYEQFF. CDR3 nucleotide sequence: TGTGCCAGCAGCTTAGGAAGTCATGGACGCTATGAGCAGTTCTTC.

In this sample, this clonotype turned up many times. The chain has TRBV20-1 and TRBJ2-7, with D perhaps matching TRBD2 (5 bases). There are 13 residues in the CDR3. Germline loops: CDR1 DFQATT, CDR2 SNEGSKA (reference sequence). V was trimmed by 5 bases and J by 6 bases, leaving 17 bases between them. CDR3 nucleotides: TGCAGTGCTCCTCTTCGCGCGGGCCCCGAGCAGTACGTC. Translated: CSAPLRAGPEQYV.

In this sample, this clonotype turned up many times. V and J are TRBV7-9 and TRBJ2-7; a weak D match, TRBD2 (6 bases). Germline-derived CDR1 and CDR2 are SEHNR and FQNEAQ (reference sequence). V lost 3 bases to trimming and J lost 5 bases, with 26 bases between them. This CDR3 region has 18 residues. DNA of the CDR3: TGTGCCAGCAGCTTCCCATCACCGCTAGCGACCCGGAAAAACGAGCAGTACTTC. It specifies CASSFPSPLATRKNEQYF.

In its sample, this clonotype was seen many times. The chain recombines TRBV7-2 with TRBJ2-5, with 8 bases lining up with TRBD2. With 2 bases clipped from V and 5 bases from J, the junction kept 7 bases outside the gene matches. Germline V gives CDR1 SGHTA, CDR2 FQGNSA. The CDR3 runs to 15 residues. The chain's CDR3 is CASSLLAQRGETQYF. The CDR3 DNA sequence: TGTGCCAGCAGCTTATTGGCCCAGCGGGGGGAGACCCAGTACTTC. The entire variable domain, with the rest obtained from reference TRBV7-2 and TRBJ2-5, is as follows: GAGVSQSPSNKVTEKGKDVELRCDPISGHTALYWYRQSLGQGLEFLIYFQGNSAPDKSGLPSDRFSAERTGGSVSTLTIQRTQQEDSAVYLCASSLLAQRGETQYFGPGTRLLVL.

This clonotype was recorded many times. V usage is TRBV5-1 and J usage is TRBJ2-5; 11 bases line up with TRBD2. Germline V gene data show CDR1 as SGHRS and CDR2 as YFSETQ. The CDR3 is made up of 15 amino acids. The V gene end was trimmed by 4 bases and the J gene end by 3 bases; junction bases not matched to a gene: 5. This CDR3 reads CASSPTLAGEETQYF. CDR3 DNA sequence: TGCGCCAGCAGCCCGACACTAGCGGGGGAAGAGACCCAGTACTTC.

This clonotype showed up just a few times. The chain joins TRBV5-4 to TRBJ1-4; no clear D gene. Trimming took 3 bases from V and 7 from J, leaving 7 bases between them. This CDR3 is built from 12 residues. Germline loops: CDR1 SGHNT, CDR2 YYREEE (reference sequence). This CDR3 reads CASSSEAEKLFF. For the CDR3, the DNA is TGTGCCAGCAGCTCCGAGGCTGAAAAACTGTTTTTT.

This clonotype was detected ten times or more. The chain links TRBV6-2 or TRBV6-3 to TRBJ2-6; D not resolved. V was shortened by 0 bases and J by 2 bases, with 8 bases between the two germline ends. This CDR3 is built from 16 residues. Germline CDR1 and CDR2: MNHEY and SVGEGT. CDR3 region: CASSYSFEAGANVLTF. The CDR3 nucleotides read TGTGCCAGCAGTTACTCTTTCGAAGCTGGGGCCAACGTCCTGACTTTC.

This clonotype was found many times. CDR3 sequence: CASSFGGGIEQFF. DNA of the CDR3: TGTGCCAGCAGTTTCGGGGGTGGGATTGAGCAGTTCTTC. This chain connects TRBV12-3 or TRBV12-4 to TRBJ2-1; possibly TRBD2 for D (6 bases). The length of the CDR3 is 13 residues. The V end lost 3 bases, the J end lost 9 bases, and 12 bases lay between the germline ends.

Comment on this clonotype: With a much larger clone just one base away, this may be a read error. This chain uses TRBV9 with TRBJ2-2; a possible D gene is TRBD2 (5 bases). The CDR3 covers 13 residues. Germline V gene lookup returns CDR1 SGDLS and CDR2 YYNGEE. CDR3 nucleotide sequence: TGTGCCAGCAGCGTAGCACTCACCGGGGAGCCGTTTTTT. It specifies CASSVALTGEPFF.

This clonotype was observed at least ten times. The chain recombines TRBV7-9 with TRBJ2-5; D not resolved. Trimming cost V 2 bases and J 2 bases, with 9 bases left between them. The CDR3 covers 14 residues. Germline V gene data show CDR1 as SEHNR and CDR2 as FQNEAQ (reference sequence). DNA of the CDR3: TGTGCCAGCAGCTTAAAAGGCGGACAAGAGACCCAGTACTTC. Its translation is CASSLKGGQETQYF.

This clonotype showed up many times. The V gene is TRBV6-6, the J gene TRBJ1-5; TRBD1 might be the D (6 bases). Germline CDR1 reads MNHNY; CDR2 reads SVGAGI (reference sequence). Trimming pared 7 bases from V and 4 bases from J, leaving 11 bases between. The CDR3 covers 13 residues. CDR3 DNA sequence: TGTGCCAGCAACAGGGAGGCAAATCAGCCCCAGCATTTT. This encodes CASNREANQPQHF.

In its sample, this clonotype was seen many times. V usage is TRBV28 and J usage is TRBJ1-6, with TRBD1 identical over 10 bases. The CDR3 loop spans 15 amino acids. With 8 bases clipped from V and 5 bases from J, the junction kept 6 bases outside the gene matches. Germline V lookup: CDR1 MDHEN, CDR2 SYDVKM. The CDR3 loop reads CASETGGRNNSPLHF. The CDR3 bases are TGTGCCAGCGAGACAGGGGGCCGTAATAATTCACCCCTCCACTTT.

This clonotype was seen repeatedly, ten times or more. This rearrangement joins TRBV4-3 to TRBJ1-4, with 9 bases aligning to TRBD1. The CDR3 sequence is 14 residues long. With V trimmed by 5 bases and J by 7 bases, 5 bases remained unmatched. Germline-derived CDR1 and CDR2 are LGHNA and YSLEER. The CDR3 DNA sequence: TGCGCCAGCAGCTTCCGGGACAGGGTTGAAAAACTGTTTTTT. This codes for CASSFRDRVEKLFF.

Notes on this clonotype: This may be a read error: a much more frequent sequence differs by one nucleotide. This chain uses TRBV11-2 with TRBJ2-4, with D hard to call. The germline V gene has CDR1 SGHAT and CDR2 FQNNGV. CDR3 size: 12 residues. Trimming cost V 3 bases and J 11 bases, with 11 bases left between them. The CDR3 DNA reads TGTGCCAGCAGCTTCCTCGAGAACCTTCAGTACTTC. Protein sequence: CASSFLENLQYF.

In this sample, this clonotype turned up many times. The rearrangement uses TRBV6-2 or TRBV6-3 and TRBJ2-2; the D call may be TRBD1 or TRBD2 (5 bases each). Germline V CDR1 and CDR2: MNHEY, SVGEGT. The CDR3 extends over 16 amino acids. The V end lost 0 bases, the J end lost 0 bases, and 8 bases lay between the germline ends. This CDR3 is CASSYSWGTNTGELFF. In DNA form, the CDR3 reads TGTGCCAGCAGTTACTCATGGGGGACGAACACCGGGGAGCTGTTTTTT.